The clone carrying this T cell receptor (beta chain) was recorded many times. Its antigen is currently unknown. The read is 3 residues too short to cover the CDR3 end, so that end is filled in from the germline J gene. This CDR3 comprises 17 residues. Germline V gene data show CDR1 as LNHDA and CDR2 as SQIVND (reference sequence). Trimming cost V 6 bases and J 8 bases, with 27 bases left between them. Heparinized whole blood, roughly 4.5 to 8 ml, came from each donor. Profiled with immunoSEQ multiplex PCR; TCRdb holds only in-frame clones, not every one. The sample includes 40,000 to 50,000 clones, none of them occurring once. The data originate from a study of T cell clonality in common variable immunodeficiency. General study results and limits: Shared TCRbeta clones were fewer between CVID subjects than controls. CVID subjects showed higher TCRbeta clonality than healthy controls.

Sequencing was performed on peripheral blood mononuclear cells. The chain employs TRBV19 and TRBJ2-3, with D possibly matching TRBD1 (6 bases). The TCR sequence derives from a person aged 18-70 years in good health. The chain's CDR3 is CASRTSDRSTPFPTQYF. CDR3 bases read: TGTGCCAGTAGGACGTCGGACAGAAGCACCCCGTTTCCTACG.